The subject of this entry is one T cell receptor beta chain. Antigen specificity is unknown. This CDR3 is 12 amino acids long. Germline-derived CDR1 and CDR2 are KGHSH and LQKENI. The V gene lost 8 bases and the J gene lost 8 bases, with 13 bases spanning the gap. These data belong to a study of T cells in Graves' hyperthyroidism and ophthalmopathy. The study, taken as a whole, reports: From stable hyperthyroidism, ophthalmopathy was set apart by a 13 V-J model.

RNA transcripts served as the template for amplifying TCR beta CDR3 regions. Using the HTBI primer set, a first-round RT-PCR was run on the TCR CDR3. TCRdb called the multiplex PCR reads again in MiXCR, with one record for every CDR3 protein. Of about 720,000 distinct CDR3 sequences in the sample, over 15% are singletons; the top ten hold 15% to 20%. Patients were aged 18 to 65, had disease duration under 2 months, and had newly diagnosed hyperthyroidism. The chain couples TRBV18 to TRBJ1-5, with a tentative D call TRBD1 (5 bases). The receptor was isolated from a woman in her forties or fifties with Graves' hyperthyroidism that later progressed to Graves' ophthalmopathy. Input material: blood. This CDR3 is CASGTLGEPQHF. For the CDR3, the DNA is TGTGCCAGCGGGACCCTAGGGGAGCCCCAGCATTTT.